This entry concerns a single T cell receptor beta chain. These data originate in a study of blood T cell repertoires in COVID-19. About the research overall: T cells, B-cell-depleted T cells, or PBMCs supplied cDNA or gDNA.

Measured with immunoSEQ multiplex PCR; TCRdb has only the in-frame clones, and not every one. The top ten hold approximately 5% of the sample, which has roughly 99,000 clones, 89% seen once. The germline CDR1 and CDR2 sequences are KGHSH and LQKENI. CDR3 size: 14 residues. V gave up 3 bases and J gave up 8 bases; unmatched junction bases: 7. This receptor was identified in a man in his forties or fifties with active or convalescent COVID-19. The sample taken for sequencing was peripheral blood. This chain uses TRBV18 with TRBJ2-4; 7 nucleotides match TRBD2. CDR3 protein: CASSPPGGLDIQYF. CDR3 coding DNA: TGTGCCAGCTCACCCCCCGGGGGGTTAGACATTCAGTACTTC.